These 9 T cell receptor beta chains came from one sample sequenced in a study of cytomegalovirus exposure and HLA in healthy donors. Use of 60 Vbeta and 13 Jbeta primers characterized the PCR. TCRdb's table, derived via immunoSEQ multiplex PCR, lists solely in-frame clones and lacks some. The profile covers around 200,000 clones, with around 81% appearing a single time and under 2.5% taken by the ten largest. Material: PBMCs. The receptors derive from a woman aged 30 to 39 in good health and CMV-seropositive.

This clone was counted only a few times. The rearrangement links TRBV30 to TRBJ1-1, with D perhaps matching TRBD1 (6 bases). This CDR3 region has 13 residues. Germline V CDR1 and CDR2: GTSNPN, SVGIG (reference sequence). The V end lost 0 bases, the J end lost 1 base, and 6 bases lay between the germline ends. CDR3 in amino acids: CAWSVGGNTEAFF. The CDR3 bases are TGTGCCTGGAGTGTAGGGGGGAACACTGAAGCTTTCTTT.

The genes are TRBV2 and TRBJ2-1; tentative D call: TRBD2 (5 bases). V was trimmed by 5 bases and J by 0 bases, leaving 20 bases between them. Germline lookup yields CDR1 SNHLY and CDR2 FYNNEI. This CDR3 has 18 residues. CDR3 sequence: CASSPRVGLSSSYNEQFF. The CDR3 DNA reads TGTGCCAGCAGTCCGAGGGTAGGGCTTTCGAGCTCCTACAATGAGCAGTTCTTC.

This chain joins TRBV9 and TRBJ2-5; perhaps TRBD2 as D (6 bases). CDR3 size: 13 residues. The germline V and J ends were trimmed by 2 bases and 2 bases, with 7 bases remaining between them. The germline V gene has CDR1 SGDLS and CDR2 YYNGEE. CDR3 sequence reads: CASSVTSQETQYF. The DNA of the CDR3 is TGTGCCAGCAGCGTGACTAGTCAAGAGACCCAGTACTTC.

The chain links TRBV4-3 to TRBJ2-3; weak D call: TRBD2 (6 bases). Germline-derived CDR1 and CDR2 are LGHNA and YSLEER. CDR3 size: 15 residues. V dropped 0 bases and J dropped 2 bases, with 9 bases sitting between them. CDR3 in DNA: TGCGCCAGCAGCCAAGAAGGGACTGACACAGATACGCAGTATTTT. Translated, it gives CASSQEGTDTDTQYF.

This clone was seen a handful of times. The CDR3, as DNA: TGTGCCAGCAAATTCCGGCGGCAAGCTTTCTTT. Its protein product is CASKFRRQAFF. The chain links TRBV27 to TRBJ1-1; D is unclear. The CDR3 totals 11 residues. V lost 7 bases, J lost 9 bases, and 12 bases lay in between. Germline V CDR1 and CDR2: MNHEY, SMNVEV (reference sequence).

This chain links TRBV18 with TRBJ1-2, with 10 nucleotides matching TRBD1. This CDR3 has 14 residues. Germline lookup yields CDR1 KGHSH and CDR2 LQKENI. Trimming cost V 4 bases and J 6 bases; bases outside gene matches: 5. Here the CDR3 DNA reads TGTGCCAGCTCACGGGACAGGGGTACCCATGGCTACACCTTC. This codes for CASSRDRGTHGYTF. Looking up the rest from reference TRBV18 and TRBJ1-2 gives the full variable domain: NAGVMQNPRHLVRRRGQEARLRCSPMKGHSHVYWYRQLPEEGLKFMVYLQKENIIDESGMPKERFSAEFPKEGPSILRIQQVVRGDSAAYFCASSRDRGTHGYTFGSGTRLTVV.

The chain employs TRBV29-1 and TRBJ1-1; D is unclear. CDR1 and CDR2 (germline): SQVTM, ANQGSEA. The CDR3 sequence is 12 residues long. Trimming cost V 5 bases and J 0 bases, with 7 bases left between them. This CDR3 reads CSVTALNTEAFF. The CDR3 DNA reads as TGCAGCGTTACAGCATTGAACACTGAAGCTTTCTTT.

The chain carries TRBV11-2 and TRBJ2-5; no clear D gene. V lost 1 base and J lost 1, with 7 bases in between. Germline CDR1 and CDR2: SGHAT and FQNNGV. The CDR3 contains 14 residues. CDR3 residues: CASSLGGAQETQYF. The CDR3 DNA reads TGTGCCAGCAGCTTAGGCGGAGCCCAAGAGACCCAGTACTTC.

This chain links TRBV7-9 with TRBJ2-3; a possible D gene is TRBD1 (6 bases). This CDR3 contains 16 residues. Germline V gene lookup returns CDR1 SEHNR and CDR2 FQNEAQ (reference sequence). V lost 1 base, J lost 2 bases, and 13 bases lay in between. The CDR3 reads CASSLGTEEYTDTQYF. DNA for the CDR3: TGTGCCAGCAGCTTAGGGACAGAGGAATACACAGATACGCAGTATTTT.